This is a list of T cell receptor beta chains from one sample in a study of T cell responses to AZD1222 COVID-19 vaccine. This table comes from immunoSEQ multiplex PCR, and its TCRdb copy is limited to in-frame clones, with some not included. The sample yields 85,000 or so clones, about 89% seen once. This specimen consisted of peripheral blood, obtained 28 days after the second AZD1222 dose. Receptors were obtained from an adult who received the AZD1222 COVID-19 vaccine. The CDR3 runs from the conserved cysteine through the conserved F or W. D genes are given only for firm matches. Clone size is given for some rows only: seen once, a few or many times, or a class if the clone is expanded.

abundance	v_gene	d_gene	j_gene	CDR3nt	CDR3aa
once	TRBV30	NA	TRBJ1-5	TGTGCCTGGAGTTTAAGGTTAGATCAGCCCCAGCATTTT	CAWSLRLDQPQHF
NA	TRBV18	NA	TRBJ1-1	TGTGCCAGCTCACCACCGTGGGAGGGCACTGAAGCTTTCTTT	CASSPPWEGTEAFF
NA	TRBV5-1	NA	TRBJ2-5	TGCGCCAGCAGTTCCCCCGGTCATAGGGGCTTGGAGACCCAGTACTTC	CASSSPGHRGLETQYF
NA	TRBV7-2	NA	TRBJ1-2	TGTGCCAGCTACGGGAGGGCTGGTGGCTACACCTTC	CASYGRAGGYTF
once	TRBV5-4	NA	TRBJ1-2	TGTGCCAGCAGCTTAAGAGGGAAGAGCTATGGCTACACCTTC	CASSLRGKSYGYTF
NA	TRBV10-2	NA	TRBJ2-7	TGCGCCAGCAGTGAGCCCTATCGACAGGACGAGCAGTACTTC	CASSEPYRQDEQYF
NA	TRBV5-1	NA	TRBJ2-7	TGCGCCAGCAGCCCCGGAGGGGTCGCCAACGAGCAGTACTTC	CASSPGGVANEQYF
NA	TRBV28	NA	TRBJ1-6	TGTGCCAGCAGCCTTAGTAGGTCACCCCTCCACTTT	CASSLSRSPLHF
NA	TRBV5-1	TRBD1	TRBJ1-1	TGCGCCAGCAGCTCACAGGGGCTTAACACTGAAGCTTTCTTT	CASSSQGLNTEAFF
NA	TRBV18	TRBD1	TRBJ1-4	TGTGCCAGCTCACCAGGGGGACAGGCCTATGAAAAACTGTTTTTT	CASSPGGQAYEKLFF
NA	TRBV5-1	NA	TRBJ1-2	TGCGCCAGCAGCTTGGAACCTCGAGGGTTGAATGGCTACACCTTC	CASSLEPRGLNGYTF
NA	TRBV28	TRBD2	TRBJ2-7	TGTGCCAGCAGTTTGGGGATGACTAGCGGGAGCTACGAGCAGTACTTC	CASSLGMTSGSYEQYF
NA	TRBV7-2	NA	TRBJ1-1	TGTGCCAGCAGCTTTTCTATAGTATTGAACACTGAAGCTTTCTTT	CASSFSIVLNTEAFF
NA	TRBV7-8	NA	TRBJ2-7	TGTGCCAGCAGCGCCCCTTACGAGCAGTACTTC	CASSAPYEQYF
NA	TRBV29-1	NA	TRBJ2-7	TGCAGCGTTCTCCGTCCCCTAACAGGAGAGCAGTACTTC	CSVLRPLTGEQYF
NA	TRBV5-1	NA	TRBJ1-2	TGCGCCAGCAGCCCCCGGGACAACTATGGCTACACCTTC	CASSPRDNYGYTF
NA	TRBV2	NA	TRBJ1-2	TGTGCCAGCAGTGGACAGGTCTATGGCTACACCTTC	CASSGQVYGYTF
NA	TRBV4-1	TRBD1	TRBJ1-1	TGCGCCAGCAGCCTAAGGACAGGGGATGAAGCTTTCTTT	CASSLRTGDEAFF
NA	TRBV7-3	NA	TRBJ2-6	TGTGCCAGCAGCGCGCCGGGACCCGACTCTGGGGCCAACGTCCTGACTTTC	CASSAPGPDSGANVLTF
NA	TRBV19	NA	TRBJ1-6	TGTGCCAGTAGAGGTCCAGGCGAACTGAGCTCCTATAATTCACCCCTCCACTTT	CASRGPGELSSYNSPLHF
few	TRBV5-6	TRBD1	TRBJ2-7	TGTGCCAGCAGCTTCGGGACAGAATCCTACGAGCAGTACTTC	CASSFGTESYEQYF
NA	TRBV7-2	NA	TRBJ1-4	TGTGCCAGCAGCTTAGCGCCGAGGGGTAATAATGAAAAACTGTTTTTT	CASSLAPRGNNEKLFF
NA	TRBV20-1	TRBD1	TRBJ1-2	TGCAGACCAGGGGGGAACTATGGCTACACCTTC	CRPGGNYGYTF
NA	TRBV11-1	TRBD1	TRBJ2-7	TGTGCCAGCAGCCTTGGACAGGGCGGCGAGCAGTACTTC	CASSLGQGGEQYF
NA	TRBV6-5	NA	TRBJ2-7	TGTGCCAGCGGGGCAAACTACGAGCAGTACTTC	CASGANYEQYF
NA	TRBV27	NA	TRBJ2-3	TGTGCCAGCAGTTCCCTAGTCGGGGGGCCGGGAGATACGCAGTATTTT	CASSSLVGGPGDTQYF
NA	TRBV27	TRBD1	TRBJ1-1	TGTGCCAGCAGTCTTCGGACAGGAAGGAACACTGAAGCTTTCTTT	CASSLRTGRNTEAFF
NA	TRBV5-1	NA	TRBJ1-1	TGCGCCAGCAGCCCCGGGGGCGGCGGAAGGTACACTGAAGCTTTCTTT	CASSPGGGGRYTEAFF
NA	TRBV2	NA	TRBJ1-2	TGTGCCAGCAGTGGGGTTCTAGACTTATCCTATGGCTACACCTTC	CASSGVLDLSYGYTF
NA	TRBV27	TRBD2	TRBJ2-1	TGTGCCAGCATAGGACTAGCTAACAATGAGCAGTTCTTC	CASIGLANNEQFF
NA	TRBV9	NA	TRBJ2-7	TGTGCCAGCAGCCTGGGGGACGGGCCCTACGAGCAGTACTTC	CASSLGDGPYEQYF
NA	TRBV4-2	TRBD1	TRBJ2-1	TGTGCCAGCAGCCAAGGGGACAGGGAGGTCTACAATGAGCAGTTCTTC	CASSQGDREVYNEQFF
NA	TRBV15	NA	TRBJ1-2	TGTGCCACCAGCAGAGATCAGGAGGGCGCCAACTATGGCTACACCTTC	CATSRDQEGANYGYTF
once	TRBV19	NA	TRBJ1-5	TGTGCCAGTAGTCCCGCTTTCCTGGGTTCGCGGAGCAATCAGCCCCAGCATTTT	CASSPAFLGSRSNQPQHF
NA	TRBV15	NA	TRBJ2-7	TGTGCCACCAGCAGAGATATAGCTCGCGAGCAGTACTTC	CATSRDIAREQYF
NA	TRBV2	TRBD1	TRBJ1-5	TGTGCCAGCAGGGGGAGACAGGGGGCCGTACAGCCCCAGCATTTT	CASRGRQGAVQPQHF
NA	TRBV6-5	NA	TRBJ2-7	TGTGCCAGCAGCAATAACAGGGCCGTGGTCGAGCAGTACTTC	CASSNNRAVVEQYF
NA	TRBV13	TRBD1	TRBJ1-3	TGTGCCAGCAGCTCAGGACAGGGAACTGGAAACACCATATATTTT	CASSSGQGTGNTIYF
NA	TRBV4-1	TRBD2	TRBJ2-7	TGCGCCAGCAGCCAAGATCAACGGCGGGGGAGCCGCAACGAGCAGTACTTC	CASSQDQRRGSRNEQYF
NA	TRBV20-1	NA	TRBJ2-1	TGCAGTGCTCCAGACTATTCAGGGCAGTTCTTC	CSAPDYSGQFF
NA	TRBV5-1	NA	TRBJ2-1	TGCGCCAGCAGCTTGGGGTCCTTCAGGCTCTCCTACAATGAGCAGTTCTTC	CASSLGSFRLSYNEQFF
NA	TRBV19	NA	TRBJ1-2	TGTGCCAGTAGTTCCCCTGAGGGTACTGGCTACACCTTC	CASSSPEGTGYTF
NA	TRBV3-1/TRBV3-2	NA	TRBJ1-6	TGTGCCAGCCAGAGCCGCGATAATTCACCCCTCCACTTT	CASQSRDNSPLHF
once	TRBV18	TRBD1	TRBJ1-5	TGTGCCAGCTCAACCGGGACAGGGCGATTCAATCAGCCCCAGCATTTT	CASSTGTGRFNQPQHF
NA	TRBV3-1/TRBV3-2	NA	TRBJ2-2	TGTGCCAGCAGCCAGGCGCCTACCAACACCGGGGAGCTGTTTTTT	CASSQAPTNTGELFF
NA	TRBV5-5	NA	TRBJ2-7	TGTGCCAGCAGCTTGGGGGTTGCCTACGAGCAGTACTTC	CASSLGVAYEQYF
NA	TRBV6-5	NA	TRBJ2-7	TGTGCCAGCTGGGCCCGCGACCACTACGAGCAGTACTTC	CASWARDHYEQYF
NA	TRBV9	NA	TRBJ1-4	TGTGCCAGCAGCCCCGGGTCGAGCACTAATGAAAAACTGTTTTTT	CASSPGSSTNEKLFF